This T cell receptor beta chain derives from a study of shared clonotypes between healthy human individuals. General study points: Incompleteness in sorted-subset sequencing, despite large depth, was shown by rarefaction. Only blood underwent sampling, and tissue repertoires likely differ.

The V end was cut by 1 base, the J end by 0 bases, with 10 bases between. CDR1 is GTSNPN, CDR2 SVGIG, per germline (reference sequence). The length of the CDR3 is 14 residues. The material for each subset, its genomic DNA, was split evenly across several immunoSEQ plates. The table came from immunoSEQ multiplex PCR; TCRdb's copy has only in-frame clones and leaves some out. The sample consists of roughly 700,000 clones, less than 95% of them appearing once. A remark on this clone: Its antigen is undetermined.

The chain employs TRBV30 and TRBJ2-7; D not resolved. This sequence originates from a young man in good health. Some clones in this sample may be carry-over from other donors' samples. The sequenced material came from memory CD8+ T cells from PBMCs. As for subset: CD45RO+ cells pooled with CCR7-negative TemRA cells. CDR3 DNA: TGTGCCTGGAGTGAGGTGACGTACTCCTACGAGCAGTACTTC. This encodes CAWSEVTYSYEQYF.